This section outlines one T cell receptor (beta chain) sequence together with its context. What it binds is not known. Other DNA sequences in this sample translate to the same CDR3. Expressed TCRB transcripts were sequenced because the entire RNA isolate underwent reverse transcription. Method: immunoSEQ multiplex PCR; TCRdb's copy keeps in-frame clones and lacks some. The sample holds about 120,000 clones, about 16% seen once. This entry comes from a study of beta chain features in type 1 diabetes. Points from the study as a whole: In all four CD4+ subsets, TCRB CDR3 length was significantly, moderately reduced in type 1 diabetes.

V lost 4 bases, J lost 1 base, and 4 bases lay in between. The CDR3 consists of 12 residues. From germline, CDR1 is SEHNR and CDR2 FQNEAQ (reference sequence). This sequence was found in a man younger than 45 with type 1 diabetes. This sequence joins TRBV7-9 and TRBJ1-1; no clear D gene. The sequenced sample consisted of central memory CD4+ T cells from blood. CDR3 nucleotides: TGTGCCAGCAGCTCTACGAACACTGAAGCTTTCTTT. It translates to CASSSTNTEAFF.